A selection of T cell receptor beta chains follows, all from one sample in a study of shared clonotypes between healthy human individuals. Generated by immunoSEQ multiplex PCR, the TCRdb table keeps only in-frame clones and is missing some. The table records 400,000 to 500,000 clones, 79% of them present only once. Source material: PBMCs. All receptors come from a woman aged 40 to 49 in good health. Some clones in this sample may be carry-over from other donors' samples. Both conserved end residues are part of each CDR3. The order of the fields is V gene, J gene, CDR3 protein.

v_gene: TRBV28; j_gene: TRBJ2-3; CDR3aa: CASSFGDRATDTQYF
v_gene: TRBV30; j_gene: TRBJ1-1; CDR3aa: CAWSPGGFSTEAFF
v_gene: TRBV19; j_gene: TRBJ1-5; CDR3aa: CASSPAGAAANQPQHF
v_gene: TRBV27; j_gene: TRBJ2-7; CDR3aa: CASSVSRGSYEQYF
v_gene: TRBV27; j_gene: TRBJ2-5; CDR3aa: CASSSPSQETQYF
v_gene: TRBV25-1; j_gene: TRBJ1-4; CDR3aa: CASSGGQGLVSEKLFF
v_gene: TRBV7-9; j_gene: TRBJ2-1; CDR3aa: CASSFIGSGVEQFF
v_gene: TRBV7-2; j_gene: TRBJ1-2; CDR3aa: CASSLRRQGVLGWGYTF
v_gene: TRBV7-9; j_gene: TRBJ1-3; CDR3aa: CASSFDNSGNTIYF
v_gene: TRBV30; j_gene: TRBJ2-5; CDR3aa: CAWSVRLGAAETQYF
v_gene: TRBV5-1; j_gene: TRBJ1-2; CDR3aa: CASSYDSHYGYTF
v_gene: TRBV5-1; j_gene: TRBJ2-3; CDR3aa: CASSKWGTTSTDTQYF
v_gene: TRBV6-6; j_gene: TRBJ2-7; CDR3aa: CASSYPDRITRQYF
v_gene: TRBV4-3; j_gene: TRBJ2-7; CDR3aa: CASSQATALAPIFYEQYF
v_gene: TRBV10-2; j_gene: TRBJ2-5; CDR3aa: CASNPNRVIETQYF
v_gene: TRBV28; j_gene: TRBJ2-7; CDR3aa: CASSPGLAGSYEQYF
v_gene: TRBV19; j_gene: TRBJ2-5; CDR3aa: CASSIRGQETQYF
v_gene: TRBV10-3; j_gene: TRBJ2-7; CDR3aa: CAIADRGRDEQCF
v_gene: TRBV5-5; j_gene: TRBJ1-3; CDR3aa: CASSLSGQGGNTIYF
v_gene: TRBV2; j_gene: TRBJ2-1; CDR3aa: CASSRDPKGTEQFF
v_gene: TRBV10-3; j_gene: TRBJ2-6; CDR3aa: CAISESYRESGANVLTF
v_gene: TRBV4-2; j_gene: TRBJ1-4; CDR3aa: CASSQEFRATATNEKLFF
v_gene: TRBV6-5; j_gene: TRBJ2-5; CDR3aa: CASRGDSAETQYF
v_gene: TRBV30; j_gene: TRBJ2-5; CDR3aa: CAWRVGTGGRKTQYF